The 7 T cell receptor beta chains below were found in one sample sequenced in a study of blood T cell repertoires in COVID-19 (dated by TCRdb to 2018 to 2021). The library was generated by the immunoSEQ multiplex PCR assay. What TCRdb holds here is the immuneACCESS table cut down to in-frame rearrangements. Part of the clones is not present; checked against another copy, under half of the missing clones reflect an unresolved V gene, and the others are unexplained. The table for this sample lists around 400,000 clones; approximately 91% of them were counted only once. The top ten constitute 1.4% of the sample. The specimen was PBMCs or T cells enriched from blood (not recorded which). These receptors all come from a woman younger than 30 who had been exposed to COVID-19.

This clone was seen just once. The CDR3 sequence is CASSWSGVTYEQYF. CDR3 in DNA: TGTGCCAGCAGTTGGAGCGGGGTTACCTACGAGCAGTACTTC. This chain joins TRBV28 and TRBJ2-7; the match to TRBD2 covers 7 bases. J lost 2 bases, V lost 4 bases, and 5 bases had no gene match. The CDR3 runs to 14 residues. Germline assignment: CDR1 MDHEN and CDR2 SYDVKM.

The J gene is TRBJ1-1, the V gene TRBV7-2, with D tentatively TRBD1 (5 bases). Trimming removed 3 bases from V and 7 bases from J, with 21 bases in between. This CDR3 has 16 residues. Germline V lookup: CDR1 SGHTA, CDR2 FQGNSA. The CDR3 region is CASSFVVLDRAYEAFF. In DNA form, the CDR3 reads TGTGCCAGCAGCTTCGTCGTCCTCGACAGAGCGTATGAAGCTTTCTTT.

The table lists this clone with a count of one. The V and J genes are TRBV29-1 and TRBJ2-7; 7 positions match TRBD2. The germline V gene has CDR1 SQVTM and CDR2 ANQGSEA. The V segment lost 3 bases and the J segment 4 bases; nucleotides outside the gene matches: 3. The CDR3 is 12 residues long. The CDR3 region is CSVDLGGYEQYF. Here the CDR3 DNA reads TGCAGCGTTGATCTGGGGGGGTACGAGCAGTACTTC.

This clone is a singleton in its sample. The J gene is TRBJ1-5, the V gene TRBV4-1; 7 bases map to TRBD1. The CDR3 has 18 residues. After removal of 0 bases from V and 0 bases from J, the junction contained 8 bases not matched to a gene. Germline V gene data show CDR1 as MGHRA and CDR2 as YSYEKL. In DNA, the CDR3 is TGCGCCAGCAGCCAAGATCTTCGGGGACAGAGTAGCAATCAGCCCCAGCATTTT. This encodes CASSQDLRGQSSNQPQHF.

The chain uses TRBV9 and TRBJ1-2; the D is unclear. CDR1 and CDR2 (germline): SGDLS, YYNGEE. Between the trimmed V and J ends, which lost 0 bases and 4 bases, there was a span of 7 bases. The CDR3 length is 13 residues. In nucleotides, the CDR3 is TGTGCCAGCAGCGTAGGAGGTCTCTATGGCTACACCTTC. Translating it yields CASSVGGLYGYTF.

The count of this clone is one. J is TRBJ2-1 and V is TRBV7-7; 7 bases are shared with TRBD2. Trimming took 5 bases from V and 1 from J; bases not matched to a gene: 5. The CDR3 has 15 residues. Per the germline V gene, CDR1 is SSHAT and CDR2 is FNYEAQ (reference sequence). The CDR3 spells CASSTIAGSYNEQFF. CDR3 nucleotides: TGTGCCAGCAGCACTATAGCGGGTTCCTACAATGAGCAGTTCTTC.

The chain links TRBV28 to TRBJ1-4; D gene uncertain. Trimming removed 5 bases at V and 0 bases at J, with 10 bases between. CDR3 size: 15 residues. CDR1 and CDR2 (germline): MDHEN, SYDVKM. As DNA, the CDR3 is TGTGCCAGCAGTCCATACAGCTCAACTAATGAAAAACTGTTTTTT. Translating it yields CASSPYSSTNEKLFF.